This T cell receptor beta chain originates from a study of blood T cell repertoires in COVID-19. For the study at large: In each case, the material was cDNA or gDNA derived from T cells, B-cell-depleted T cells, or PBMCs.

Authors' methods: It was from reference gene primer amplification that nucleated cell counts were estimated. TCRdb keeps only in-frame clones here, not all; method: immunoSEQ multiplex PCR. V, J and clone size derive from that table, while D and trimming were established from the DNA sequence. The sample shows about 83,000 clones, approximately 90% of them seen only once. Sequencing used peripheral blood. This receptor was obtained from a man aged 55 to 70 with acute or convalescent COVID-19.

The CDR3 DNA reads as TGTGCCAGCAGTTACGCGGGACTAACCTACAATGAGCAGTTCTTC. Residues: CASSYAGLTYNEQFF. V usage is TRBV6-5 and J usage is TRBJ2-1; 7 nucleotides align to TRBD2. Germline lookup yields CDR1 MNHEY and CDR2 SVGAGI. Trimming cost V 2 bases and J 2 bases; bases outside gene matches: 3. CDR3 size: 15 residues.